These 19 T cell receptor beta chains came from one sample sequenced in a study of blood T cell repertoires in COVID-19 (TCRdb year 2020). Library method: the immunoSEQ multiplex PCR assay. In its TCRdb copy, this immuneACCESS table keeps in-frame sequences only and misses some clones. Where compared with another copy, unresolved V genes explain less than half of these, and the others have no known cause. This sample gives about 370,000 clones in total; around nine tenths of them show up just once. The ten biggest clones cover 1.5% to 2% of the sample. The sequencing sample was made of PBMCs or T cells enriched from blood (not recorded which). Receptors were obtained from a woman aged 30 to 39 who had recovered from COVID-19.

This chain links TRBV28 with TRBJ1-3; TRBD1 aligns across 9 bases. The CDR3 sequence is 15 residues long. The germline V gene has CDR1 MDHEN and CDR2 SYDVKM. The ends lost 6 bases at V and 2 bases at J; junction bases unmatched: 5. CDR3 residues: CASSHRQGAGNTIYF. The CDR3 nucleotides read TGTGCCAGCAGCCATAGACAGGGGGCTGGAAACACCATATATTTT.

The CDR3 region is CASSLSLGTDTQYF. For the CDR3, the DNA is TGTGCCAGCAGTTTATCGTTAGGCACAGATACGCAGTATTTT. This chain connects TRBV27 to TRBJ2-3; D ambiguous. CDR1 and CDR2 (germline): MNHEY, SMNVEV (reference sequence). Trimming took 0 bases from V and 1 from J, leaving 5 bases between them. The CDR3 has 14 residues.

The chain couples TRBV2 to TRBJ2-1; TRBD2 matches at 13 bases. Per the germline V gene, CDR1 is SNHLY and CDR2 is FYNNEI. The CDR3 contains 15 residues. Germline trimming cut 6 bases from V and 8 bases from J; bases unmatched to any gene: 7. The CDR3 loop reads CASRLGLAGAHEQFF. In DNA, the CDR3 is TGTGCCAGCAGACTAGGACTAGCGGGGGCTCATGAGCAGTTCTTC.

The gene calls are TRBV28 and TRBJ2-7; TRBD2 aligns across 15 bases. The CDR3 runs 17 residues. The ends lost 5 bases at V and 4 bases at J; junction bases unmatched: 9. The germline CDR1 and CDR2 sequences are MDHEN and SYDVKM. For the CDR3, the DNA is TGTGCCAGCAGTCGGGCCGGGACTAGCGGGAGGTTATACGAGCAGTACTTC. Amino acids: CASSRAGTSGRLYEQYF. The full variable domain, its missing parts supplied by reference TRBV28 and TRBJ2-7, is DVKVTQSSRYLVKRTGEKVFLECVQDMDHENMFWYRQDPGLGLRLIYFSYDVKMKEKGDIPEGYSVSREKKERFSLILESASTNQTSMYLCASSRAGTSGRLYEQYFGPGTRLTVT.

The chain is built from TRBV28 and TRBJ2-1; TRBD2 agrees at 8 bases. In germline, CDR1 is MDHEN, CDR2 SYDVKM. J was trimmed by 3 bases and V by 2 bases; bases with no gene match: 9. The CDR3 sequence is 17 residues long. CDR3 DNA: TGTGCCAGCAGTTTACACTCAGGACTAGCACTCTACAATGAGCAGTTCTTC. It yields the protein CASSLHSGLALYNEQFF.

The CDR3 is CASSHGDSNQPQHF. The CDR3 DNA follows: TGTGCCAGCAGCCACGGGGATAGCAATCAGCCCCAGCATTTT. The chain is built from TRBV4-2 and TRBJ1-5; no firm D call. The V end lost 3 bases, the J end lost 0 bases, and 6 bases lay between the germline ends. CDR1 is LGHNA, CDR2 YNFKEQ, per germline. The CDR3 sequence is 14 residues long.

The rearrangement joins TRBV3-1 (or the pseudogene TRBV3-2) to TRBJ1-1; 7 nucleotides match TRBD1. There are 16 residues in the CDR3. J lost 3 bases, V lost 3 bases, and 10 bases had no gene match. The germline V gene has CDR1 LGHDT and CDR2 YNNKEL (reference sequence). The chain's CDR3 is CASSQVRAQGDTEAFF. As DNA, the CDR3 is TGTGCCAGCAGCCAGGTTAGGGCTCAGGGGGACACTGAAGCTTTCTTT.

The chain employs TRBV12-3 or TRBV12-4 and TRBJ1-1, with D maybe TRBD1 (6 bases). V lost 7 bases and J lost 0, with 9 bases in between. The CDR3 sequence is 13 residues long. DNA for the CDR3: TGTGCCAGCACCGGACAGATGAACACTGAAGCTTTCTTT. This encodes CASTGQMNTEAFF.

This chain joins TRBV6-5 and TRBJ1-3; 7 bases fit TRBD1. There are 15 residues in the CDR3. Germline values: CDR1 MNHEY, CDR2 SVGAGI. J lost 0 bases, V lost 6 bases, and 5 bases had no gene match. CDR3 amino acids: CASRHTGASGNTIYF. The CDR3 DNA follows: TGTGCCAGCAGACATACAGGGGCCTCTGGAAACACCATATATTTT.

This chain uses TRBV5-1 with TRBJ2-7; TRBD1 agrees at 10 bases. Germline V CDR1 and CDR2: SGHRS, YFSETQ. The CDR3 covers 15 residues. V dropped 4 bases and J dropped 1; count of bases not matched to a gene: 5. CDR3 coding DNA: TGCGCCAGCAGCCCAGGACAGGGGGGATCCTACGAGCAGTACTTC. Protein product: CASSPGQGGSYEQYF.

This chain links TRBV25-1 with TRBJ1-2; D call uncertain. CDR3 length: 11 amino acids. Germline CDR1 is MGHDK and CDR2 is SYGVNS. Deletions cut 1 base from V and 8 bases from J, with 5 bases between. CDR3: CASSELGGYTF. Here the CDR3 DNA reads TGTGCCAGCAGTGAATTGGGCGGCTACACCTTC.

V usage is TRBV11-2 and J usage is TRBJ1-3; TRBD1 is a possible D gene (6 bases). V was pared by 5 bases and J by 4 bases, with 12 bases between. The CDR3 has 14 amino acids. CDR1 and CDR2 from the germline V gene are SGHAT and FQNNGV. This CDR3 is CASSRNRAGNTIYF. The DNA for the CDR3 is TGTGCCAGCAGCCGGAACAGGGCGGGAAACACCATATATTTT.

V gene TRBV5-1 combines with J gene TRBJ2-7, with TRBD1 matching 7 bases. The CDR3 length is 14 residues. Germline V CDR1 and CDR2: SGHRS, YFSETQ. Trimming at V came to 4 bases and at J to 5 bases, leaving 9 bases not matched to a gene. The DNA of the CDR3 is TGCGCCAGCAGCCTCCGACAGGGTCTTCACGAGCAGTACTTC. Its translation: CASSLRQGLHEQYF.

V gene TRBV5-4 combines with J gene TRBJ2-3; 7 positions match TRBD1. The germline gives CDR1 SGHNT, CDR2 YYREEE (reference sequence). The CDR3 covers 16 residues. V lost 0 bases and J lost 0; bases outside the gene matches: 4. Written as DNA, the CDR3 is TGTGCCAGCAGCTTGGGAGGGGGCACTAGCACAGATACGCAGTATTTT. Its translation: CASSLGGGTSTDTQYF.

About this clone: A read error may account for a junction end that differs from germline. V and J are TRBV4-3 and TRBJ2-1; no clear D gene. Germline-derived CDR1 and CDR2 are LGHNA and YSLEER. The CDR3 has 13 amino acids. The CDR3 spells CANSQVLANEQFF. DNA for the CDR3: TGCGCCAACAGCCAAGTCTTAGCCAATGAGCAGTTCTTC.

The J gene is TRBJ2-1, the V gene TRBV9; TRBD2 matches at 7 bases. The CDR3 contains 14 residues. Germline V gene sequence: CDR1 SGDLS, CDR2 YYNGEE. V dropped 7 bases and J dropped 6; count of bases not matched to a gene: 10. CDR3 sequence (DNA): TGTGCCAGCGAGGGACTACTCACCCCCAATGAGCAGTTCTTC. Translated: CASEGLLTPNEQFF.

This clone was recorded many times. The chain uses TRBV30 and TRBJ1-3; D is ambiguous. The germline gives CDR1 GTSNPN, CDR2 SVGIG (reference sequence). V was pared by 2 bases and J by 0 bases, with 5 bases between. The CDR3 has 13 residues. CDR3 loop: CAWSYSSGNTIYF. In nucleotides, the CDR3 is TGTGCCTGGAGTTATAGCTCTGGAAACACCATATATTTT.

The J gene is TRBJ2-4, the V gene TRBV11-3, with D perhaps matching TRBD2 (6 bases). V was cut by 5 bases and J by 0 bases, with 17 bases left in between. This CDR3 is built from 17 residues. Per germline, CDR1 SGHNT and CDR2 YENEEA. CDR3 sequence: CASSPLWRGLAKNIQYF. CDR3 in DNA: TGTGCCAGCAGCCCCTTATGGCGGGGATTAGCCAAAAACATTCAGTACTTC. Using reference TRBV11-3 and TRBJ2-4 for the parts outside the CDR3, the full variable domain is EAGVVQSPRYKIIEKKQPVAFWCNPISGHNTLYWYLQNLGQGPELLIRYENEEAVDDSQLPKDRFSAERLKGVDSTLKIQPAELGDSAVYLCASSPLWRGLAKNIQYFGAGTRLSVL.

The chain recombines TRBV6-5 with TRBJ2-7, with 7 positions matching TRBD1. This CDR3 comprises 14 residues. In germline, CDR1 is MNHEY, CDR2 SVGAGI. Trimming at V came to 7 bases and at J to 3 bases, leaving 9 bases not matched to a gene. DNA for the CDR3: TGTGCCAGCACCAAGGGGGCAGGGGGCTACGAGCAGTACTTC. Amino acid sequence: CASTKGAGGYEQYF.